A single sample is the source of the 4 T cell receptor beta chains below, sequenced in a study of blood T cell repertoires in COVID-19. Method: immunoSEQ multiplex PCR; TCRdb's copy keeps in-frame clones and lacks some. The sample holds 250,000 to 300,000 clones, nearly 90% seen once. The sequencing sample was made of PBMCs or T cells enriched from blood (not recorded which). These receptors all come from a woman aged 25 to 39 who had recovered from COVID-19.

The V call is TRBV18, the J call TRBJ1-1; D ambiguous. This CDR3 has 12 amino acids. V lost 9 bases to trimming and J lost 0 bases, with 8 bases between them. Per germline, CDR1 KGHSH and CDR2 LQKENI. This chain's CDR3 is CASLSMNTEAFF. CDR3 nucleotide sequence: TGTGCCAGTTTGTCTATGAACACTGAAGCTTTCTTT.

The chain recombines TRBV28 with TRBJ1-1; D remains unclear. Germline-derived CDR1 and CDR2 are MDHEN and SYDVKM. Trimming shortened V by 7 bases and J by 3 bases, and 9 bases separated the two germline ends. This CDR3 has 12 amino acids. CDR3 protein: CASKRYDTEAFF. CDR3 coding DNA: TGTGCCAGCAAGCGTTACGACACTGAAGCTTTCTTT.

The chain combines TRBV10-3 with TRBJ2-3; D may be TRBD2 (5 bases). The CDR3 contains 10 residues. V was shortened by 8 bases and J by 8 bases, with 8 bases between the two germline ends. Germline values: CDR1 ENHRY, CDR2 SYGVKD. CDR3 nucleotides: TGTGCCATCGGGAGCCCTACGCAGTATTTT. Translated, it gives CAIGSPTQYF.

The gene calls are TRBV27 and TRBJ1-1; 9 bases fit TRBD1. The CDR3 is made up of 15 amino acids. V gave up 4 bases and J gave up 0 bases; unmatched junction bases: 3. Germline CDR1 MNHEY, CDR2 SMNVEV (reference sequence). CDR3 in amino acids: CASSSGQGLNTEAFF. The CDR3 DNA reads TGTGCCAGCAGTTCAGGACAGGGGTTGAACACTGAAGCTTTCTTT.